The entry below gives a single T cell receptor (beta chain) sequence along with its context. Antigen: not known. Trimming took 6 bases from V and 10 from J, leaving 15 bases between them. This CDR3 is 12 amino acids long. Germline assignment: CDR1 SGHTA and CDR2 FQGNSA. Using RNA template, CDR3s of TCR alpha and beta were amplified with iRepertoire arm-PCR. For one-step reverse transcription and amplification, about 85-400 ng of tissue mRNA or PBMC total RNA was used. TCRdb used MiXCR to reprocess the multiplex PCR reads, holding one entry per CDR3 protein. The table shows 150,000 to 200,000 distinct CDR3 sequences, with roughly 32% occurring only once. The data stem from a study of glioma-infiltrating T cells. Study-level points and caveats: Above-expected tissue-blood divergence occurred in all gliomas, most in low-grade ones. Very few CDR3 sequences were shared between tissue and blood.

The chain combines TRBV7-2 with TRBJ1-2; D unclear. This receptor was taken from a human donor with low-grade glioma or glioblastoma, undergoing nonglioma brain surgery, or in good health (not recorded which). Sequenced: glioma tissue, nonneoplastic brain tissue, or PBMCs (not recorded which). The CDR3 loop reads CASRRSGSTYTF. As DNA, the CDR3 is TGTGCCAGCAGGCGTAGCGGGAGCACCTACACCTTC.